Sequencing of this TCR beta chain was carried out in a study of T cells after yellow fever vaccination. Overall study findings and caveats: FACS-sorted repertoires could harbor abundant contaminating bulk-population clonotypes.

A few counts support this clonotype. Its target is not known. Germline CDR1 reads ENHRY; CDR2 reads SYGVKD. Trimming removed 8 bases from V and 5 bases from J; junction bases left unmatched: 6. The length of the CDR3 is 13 residues. 5'RACE template switching generated TCR cDNA, adding a universal primer site and UMIs. From the 5' RACE reads, TCRdb called clonotypes with MiXCR, one entry per CDR3 protein. The repertoire has some 600,000 distinct CDR3 sequences, 9% to 15% of them found once; the top ten carry about 16%. This clonotype was obtained from a man aged 25-45 years who received the YFV17D yellow fever vaccine. The specimen comprised PBMCs, sampled on the day of the yellow fever booster vaccination. The genes are TRBV10-3 and TRBJ2-5; 9 nucleotides align to TRBD1. This CDR3 reads CAIGTGTMETQYF. Here the CDR3 DNA reads TGTGCCATCGGGACAGGGACCATGGAGACCCAGTACTTC.